This passage covers 6 T cell receptor beta chains from one sample sequenced in a study of cytomegalovirus exposure and HLA in healthy donors. PCR was performed using 60 Vbeta and 13 Jbeta primers. The method was immunoSEQ multiplex PCR; TCRdb's version includes in-frame clones alone and lacks a portion of them. The data show roughly 150,000 clones, approximately 88% seen once. The sequencing sample was made of PBMCs. Receptors were obtained from a boy between 2 and 10 years old in good health and CMV-seronegative.

J is TRBJ1-2 and V is TRBV6-1; D call uncertain. The germline V gene has CDR1 MNHNS and CDR2 SASEGT. The CDR3 is made up of 12 amino acids. V lost 4 bases and J 7 bases, leaving 10 bases between the germline ends. DNA of the CDR3: TGTGCCAGCAGTGCTCGCTATGGTGGCTACACCTTC. Protein: CASSARYGGYTF.

The CDR3 loop reads CARSIEGAGVNRTPAYNEQFF. CDR3 DNA: TGTGCCAGAAGCATTGAGGGAGCGGGAGTAAACCGAACCCCTGCCTACAATGAGCAGTTCTTC. The chain combines TRBV5-3 with TRBJ2-1; 8 nucleotides agree with TRBD2. TRBV5-3 is noted as an ORF with a role that remains uncertain. The J segment lost 2 bases and the V segment lost 4 bases, leaving 23 bases of the junction unmatched. CDR3 length: 21 residues.

This clone was recorded a few times. This rearrangement joins TRBV7-9 to TRBJ1-5, with D possibly matching TRBD1 (6 bases). The CDR3 is 15 residues long. Germline assignment: CDR1 SEHNR and CDR2 FQNEAQ (reference sequence). The ends were cut back, 1 base at V and 2 bases at J, with 9 bases in the middle. The CDR3 DNA sequence: TGTGCCAGCAGCTTAGGAGGGGGAGGCAATCAGCCCCAGCATTTT. This translates into CASSLGGGGNQPQHF. Looking up the rest from reference TRBV7-9 and TRBJ1-5 gives the full variable domain: DTGVSQNPRHKITKRGQNVTFRCDPISEHNRLYWYRQTLGQGPEFLTYFQNEAQLEKSRLLSDRFSAERPKGSFSTLEIQRTEQGDSAMYLCASSLGGGGNQPQHFGDGTRLSIL.

CDR3: CASRRGIGQETQYF. The CDR3 DNA sequence: TGTGCCAGCAGAAGGGGGATTGGGCAAGAGACCCAGTACTTC. The J gene is TRBJ2-5, the V gene TRBV6-5; D perhaps matches TRBD1 (6 bases). The CDR3 extends over 14 amino acids. Trimming shortened V by 6 bases and J by 2 bases, and 13 bases separated the two germline ends. The germline V gene has CDR1 MNHEY and CDR2 SVGAGI.

On this clone: The germline gene is not matched at one end of the junction; a read error may be the cause. This rearrangement joins TRBV5-1 to TRBJ2-7, with D tentatively TRBD1 (6 bases). This CDR3 comprises 14 residues. The germline CDR1 and CDR2 sequences are SGHRS and YFSETQ. As DNA, the CDR3 is TGTGCCAGCACCCCGGGATACAGGGACAACGAGCAGTACTTC. It encodes CASTPGYRDNEQYF.

The V gene is TRBV2, the J gene TRBJ1-2; 9 nucleotides agree with TRBD1. The V and J ends lost 7 bases and 8 bases, in that order; junction bases with no gene match: 8. The CDR3 contains 13 residues. Germline values: CDR1 SNHLY, CDR2 FYNNEI. The CDR3 is CASTRGQGLGYTF. CDR3 coding DNA: TGTGCCAGCACCCGCGGACAGGGGTTAGGCTACACCTTC.